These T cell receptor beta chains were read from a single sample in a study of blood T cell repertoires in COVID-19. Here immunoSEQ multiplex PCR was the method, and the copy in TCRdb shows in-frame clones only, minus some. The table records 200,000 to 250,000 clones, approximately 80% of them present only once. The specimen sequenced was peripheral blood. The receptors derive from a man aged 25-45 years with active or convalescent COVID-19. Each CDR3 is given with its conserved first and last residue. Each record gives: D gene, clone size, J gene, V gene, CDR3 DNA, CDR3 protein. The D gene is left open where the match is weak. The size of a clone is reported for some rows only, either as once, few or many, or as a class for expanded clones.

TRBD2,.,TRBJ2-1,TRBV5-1,TGCGCCAGCAGCTTGAATCTAGCGGGAGCCAATGAGCAGTTCTTC,CASSLNLAGANEQFF
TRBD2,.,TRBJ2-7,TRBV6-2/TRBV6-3,TGTGCCAGCAGCCGAATATCAACCGGGACTAGCTACGAGCAGTACTTC,CASSRISTGTSYEQYF
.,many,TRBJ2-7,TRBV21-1,TGTGCCAGCAGCAAATATGCCCCGCACGGAGAGCGGCTAGGCTCCTACGAGCAGTACTTC,CASSKYAPHGERLGSYEQYF
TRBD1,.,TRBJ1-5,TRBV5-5,TGTGCCAGCAGCTCGAGGAGGGGGCGAGGCAATCAGCCCCAGCATTTT,CASSSRRGRGNQPQHF
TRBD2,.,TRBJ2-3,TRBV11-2,TGTGCCAGCAGCTCCAACCCCGGCGGGGGGACCACAGATACGCAGTATTTT,CASSSNPGGGTTDTQYF
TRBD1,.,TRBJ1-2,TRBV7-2,TGTGCCAGCAGCTTAAACGGCCCGGGCAGGGGGCAGGATGGCTACACCTTC,CASSLNGPGRGQDGYTF
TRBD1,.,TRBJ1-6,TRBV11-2,TGTGCCAGCAGCGGGACAGGAGATGTACGAAATTCACCCCTCCACTTT,CASSGTGDVRNSPLHF
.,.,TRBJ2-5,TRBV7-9,TGTGCCAGCAGCTTCGACAGTAACCAAGAGACCCAGTACTTC,CASSFDSNQETQYF
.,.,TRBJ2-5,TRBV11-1,TGTGCCAGCAGGGAACAGGGTTCAGCGGAGACCCAGTACTTC,CASREQGSAETQYF
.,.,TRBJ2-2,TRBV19,TGTGCCAGTAGTATCCCCGCCGGCAGGGGTCCCGGGGAGCTGTTTTTT,CASSIPAGRGPGELFF
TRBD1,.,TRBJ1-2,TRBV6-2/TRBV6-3,TGTGCCAGCAGTACCCGGGACAGAGAAATCCCATGGGGCTACACCTTC,CASSTRDREIPWGYTF
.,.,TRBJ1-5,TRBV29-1,TGCAGCGTTGGACAGGATAGCAATCAGCCCCAGCATTTT,CSVGQDSNQPQHF
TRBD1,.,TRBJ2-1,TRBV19,TGTGCCAGTAACACACGGCTTTGGGGACAGGGAATAAACAATGAGCAGTTCTTC,CASNTRLWGQGINNEQFF
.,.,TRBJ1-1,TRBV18,TGTGCCAGCTCACTAGTCGCCGCGGGGAACACTGAAGCTTTCTTT,CASSLVAAGNTEAFF
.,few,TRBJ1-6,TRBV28,TGTGCCAGCAGTTTGGGGGGGGCCGGGGATTCACCCCTCCACTTT,CASSLGGAGDSPLHF
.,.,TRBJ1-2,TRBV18,TGTGCCAGCTCACTCGGACATCCCTCCTATGGCTACACCTTC,CASSLGHPSYGYTF
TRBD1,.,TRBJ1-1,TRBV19,TGTGCCAGTACTAAGGGGGCGCCGGGTCGGAGCAGTGAAGCTTTCTTT,CASTKGAPGRSSEAFF
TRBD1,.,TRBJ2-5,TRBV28,TGTGCCAGCAGTTTAATCGACAGGGGGGTCGAGACCCAGTACTTC,CASSLIDRGVETQYF
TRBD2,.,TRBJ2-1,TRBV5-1,TGCGCCAGCAGCTTGGAACCTAGCGGGACTGATGAGCAGTTCTTC,CASSLEPSGTDEQFF
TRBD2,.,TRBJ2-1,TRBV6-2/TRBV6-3,TGTGCCAGCAGCCTGGGGCTAGCGGCCTACAATGAGCAGTTCTTC,CASSLGLAAYNEQFF